Described below is a single T cell receptor (beta chain) sequence and its context. This specimen comes from a study of blood T cell repertoires in COVID-19. Whole-study context: The United States, Italy and Spain were the sources of the acute and convalescent COVID-19 samples. Sample material is recorded as cDNA or gDNA derived from T cells, B-cell-depleted T cells, or PBMCs.

A Seattle source enrolled patients during active infection and followed them longitudinally. In germline, CDR1 is SGHTA, CDR2 FQGNSA. CDR3 length equals 15 residues. The V and J ends lost 3 bases and 5 bases respectively, with 11 bases between them. Study processing details: From reference gene primer amplification, estimates of nucleated cell counts were derived. This table comes from immunoSEQ multiplex PCR, and its TCRdb copy is limited to in-frame clones, with some not included. Clone size and the V and J calls come from that table; the DNA yielded D and trimming. The sample includes about 410,000 clones, around nine tenths of them seen just once.

This clonotype was obtained from a woman aged 35 to 49 with COVID-19, enrolled during active disease. The sample consisted of peripheral blood. V and J are TRBV7-2 and TRBJ1-6; a weak D match, TRBD1 (6 bases). CDR3 in DNA: TGTGCCAGCAGCTTTTCAGGGGCCAATAATTCACCCCTCCACTTT. Its translation: CASSFSGANNSPLHF.